This note documents a single T cell receptor beta chain sequence. The data originate from a study of blood T cell repertoires in COVID-19. Study-level background: Donors in the United States, Italy and Spain gave samples during acute or convalescent COVID-19. Sources were T cells, B-cell-depleted T cells, or PBMCs; the material itself was cDNA or gDNA.

Authors' processing steps: Researchers report that nucleated cell counts were estimated from reference gene primer amplification. The repertoire was sequenced with immunoSEQ multiplex PCR; TCRdb's copy has only in-frame clones and lacks some. V and J calls and clone size are those listed in that table; D and trimming were worked out from the DNA. The sample contains fewer than 250,000 clones, roughly nine tenths of which appear only once. From germline, CDR1 is SGHTA and CDR2 FQGTGA. CDR3 length equals 15 residues. After removal of 4 bases from V and 8 bases from J, the junction contained 5 bases not matched to a gene.

Sequenced: peripheral blood. This clonotype was sampled from a woman in her sixties or seventies with acute or convalescent COVID-19. J is TRBJ2-1 and V is TRBV7-3; 13 nucleotides match TRBD2. The CDR3 DNA reads TGTGCCAGCAGCTGGACTAGCGGGAGACGCGATGAGCAGTTCTTC. Its translation is CASSWTSGRRDEQFF.